This passage covers 29 T cell receptor beta chains from one sample sequenced in a study of shared clonotypes between healthy human individuals. Some clones are missing from TCRdb's copy, which holds only in-frame ones; the method was immunoSEQ multiplex PCR. The sample consists of around 2.3 million clones, around 95% of them appearing once. Sequencing was performed on naive CD4+ T cells sorted from blood. Subset defined: CD45RA+ positively selected. These receptors all stem from a man between 18 and 29 years old in good health.

The V call is TRBV11-2, the J call TRBJ1-1; D may be TRBD1 (5 bases). V dropped 5 bases and J dropped 4 bases, with 11 bases sitting between them. This CDR3 spans 13 amino acids. Germline V gives CDR1 SGHAT, CDR2 FQNNGV. The CDR3 bases are TGTGCCAGCAGCAAACAGGTTCTCACTGAAGCTTTCTTT. Amino acid sequence: CASSKQVLTEAFF.

The chain is built from TRBV28 and TRBJ1-5; maybe TRBD1 (6 bases). There are 15 residues in the CDR3. Trimming pared 5 bases from V and 0 bases from J, leaving 11 bases between. Germline V gene sequence: CDR1 MDHEN, CDR2 SYDVKM. DNA of the CDR3: TGTGCCAGCAGTACTGGACAGAATAGCAATCAGCCCCAGCATTTT. Encoded protein: CASSTGQNSNQPQHF.

On this clone itself: Additional DNA sequences in this sample encode the identical CDR3. The chain combines TRBV7-9 with TRBJ2-7, with TRBD1 matching over 7 bases. Germline-derived CDR1 and CDR2 are SEHNR and FQNEAQ (reference sequence). The CDR3 is 13 amino acids. Trimming cost V 5 bases and J 3 bases; bases outside gene matches: 4. This CDR3 is CASSLGQLYEQYF. As DNA, the CDR3 is TGTGCCAGCAGCCTGGGACAGCTCTACGAGCAGTACTTC.

The chain has TRBV7-9 and TRBJ1-2; D gene ambiguous. The germline V and J ends were trimmed by 3 bases and 8 bases, with 22 bases remaining between them. Germline CDR1 and CDR2: SEHNR and FQNEAQ (reference sequence). The CDR3 runs 16 residues. Written as DNA, the CDR3 is TGTGCCAGCAGCTTCGTCGAGGTTGGCGTAACGTCCGGCTACACCTTC. As protein: CASSFVEVGVTSGYTF.

For this clone: The same CDR3 also results from other DNA sequences found in this sample. This chain links TRBV19 with TRBJ2-7; the D gene is possibly TRBD2 (5 bases). The CDR3 totals 13 residues. Trimming removed 4 bases at V and 1 base at J, with 8 bases between. CDR1 LNHDA and CDR2 SQIVND come from the germline V gene (reference sequence). The CDR3 DNA is TGTGCCAGTAGTAAGGCGGGTTCCTACGAGCAGTACTTC. This sequence encodes CASSKAGSYEQYF.

The chain joins TRBV2 to TRBJ2-7; tentative D call: TRBD2 (6 bases). The V and J ends lost 6 bases and 0 bases respectively, with 18 bases between them. CDR1 is SNHLY and CDR2 is FYNNEI in the germline V gene. The CDR3 totals 16 residues. CDR3 loop: CASSATGLSSSYEQYF. The DNA of the CDR3 is TGTGCCAGCAGCGCTACGGGACTCTCGAGCTCCTACGAGCAGTACTTC.

The V and J genes are TRBV19 and TRBJ2-1; 8 positions agree with TRBD1. This CDR3 has 14 residues. J lost 1 base, V lost 7 bases, and 3 bases had no gene match. Germline loops: CDR1 LNHDA, CDR2 SQIVND (reference sequence). The CDR3 DNA reads TGTGCCAGTAACGACAGGGGATCCTACAATGAGCAGTTCTTC. Amino acid sequence: CASNDRGSYNEQFF.

The V and J genes are TRBV9 and TRBJ2-2, with D tentatively TRBD2 (6 bases). Trimming left V 1 base short and J 2 bases short, with 9 bases between. The CDR3 contains 15 residues. Germline CDR1 SGDLS, CDR2 YYNGEE. As DNA, the CDR3 is TGTGCCAGCAGCGTAAGACTAGGTAACACCGGGGAGCTGTTTTTT. As protein: CASSVRLGNTGELFF.

The V gene is TRBV6-6, the J gene TRBJ2-5, with a weak D call TRBD1 (5 bases). Trimming took off 3 bases at V and 4 bases at J, with 15 bases between the two ends. The germline gives CDR1 MNHNY, CDR2 SVGAGI (reference sequence). This CDR3 spans 15 amino acids. The CDR3 nucleotides read TGTGCCAGCAGTTATGGGCAGGGTCGAGGAGAGACCCAGTACTTC. Protein product: CASSYGQGRGETQYF.

J is TRBJ2-1 and V is TRBV5-4; 7 nucleotides align to TRBD2. The germline V gene has CDR1 SGHNT and CDR2 YYREEE (reference sequence). Trimming cost V 2 bases and J 8 bases; bases outside gene matches: 10. The CDR3 consists of 15 residues. In DNA, the CDR3 is TGTGCCAGCAGCTTCACTAGCGCGAAGACGGATGAGCAGTTCTTC. It specifies CASSFTSAKTDEQFF.

The chain couples TRBV19 to TRBJ1-4, with D perhaps matching TRBD1 (6 bases). This CDR3 is built from 13 residues. Trimming left V 3 bases short and J 10 bases short, with 12 bases between. CDR1 is LNHDA, CDR2 SQIVND, per germline (reference sequence). The CDR3 protein is CASSITGIPKLFF. CDR3 sequence (DNA): TGTGCCAGTAGTATTACAGGGATCCCAAAACTGTTTTTT.

This clone has a single count. The sample holds other DNA sequences that translate to the same CDR3. The chain carries TRBV5-1 and TRBJ2-7; D gene ambiguous. CDR3 length equals 14 residues. Germline loops: CDR1 SGHRS, CDR2 YFSETQ. V lost 0 bases and J 1 base, leaving 8 bases between the germline ends. The CDR3 coding sequence is TGCGCCAGCAGCTTGGCCTGGGGTTCCTACGAGCAGTACTTC. It translates to CASSLAWGSYEQYF.

For this clone: The same CDR3 also results from other DNA sequences found in this sample. This chain uses TRBV9 with TRBJ1-1; tentative D call: TRBD1 (6 bases). The CDR3 totals 14 residues. Trimming took 0 bases from V and 1 from J, leaving 7 bases between them. Germline V gives CDR1 SGDLS, CDR2 YYNGEE. The CDR3 DNA is TGTGCCAGCAGCGTAGAAGGGGGGAACACTGAAGCTTTCTTT. Its protein product is CASSVEGGNTEAFF. The variable domain in full, completed from reference TRBV9 and TRBJ1-1, reads DSGVTQTPKHLITATGQRVTLRCSPRSGDLSVYWYQQSLDQGLQFLIQYYNGEERAKGNILERFSAQQFPDLHSELNLSSLELGDSALYFCASSVEGGNTEAFFGQGTRLTVV.

V gene TRBV28 combines with J gene TRBJ1-3; TRBD1 agrees at 7 bases. The CDR3 is made up of 12 amino acids. V trimming: 3 bases; J trimming: 11 bases; junction bases outside the gene matches: 4. Germline V CDR1 and CDR2: MDHEN, SYDVKM. The CDR3 reads CASSFRQGAIYF. The CDR3 nucleotides read TGTGCCAGCAGTTTCCGACAGGGAGCCATATATTTT.

J is TRBJ1-6 and V is TRBV18, with 10 bases aligning to TRBD1. The trim removed 8 bases at V and 11 bases at J, leaving 12 bases unmatched. Per germline, CDR1 KGHSH and CDR2 LQKENI. The CDR3 runs to 15 residues. CDR3 region: CASQAAGTGDAPLHF. The CDR3 coding sequence is TGTGCCAGCCAAGCCGCCGGGACAGGGGATGCACCCCTCCACTTT.

The chain links TRBV10-3 to TRBJ1-4; 10 bases line up with TRBD1. The germline V gene has CDR1 ENHRY and CDR2 SYGVKD. V shed 8 bases and J 4 bases; nucleotides not matched to a gene: 10. The CDR3 has 16 residues. The CDR3 bases are TGTGCCATCGGCCGGGACAGGGGATCGGGTAATGAAAAACTGTTTTTT. Encoded protein: CAIGRDRGSGNEKLFF.

The chain is built from TRBV6-1 and TRBJ2-5; 9 bases line up with TRBD1. The J call may not be correct, given that the DNA end is closer to TRBJ2-7. There are 14 residues in the CDR3. Looked up from germline, CDR1 is MNHNS and CDR2 is SASEGT. This CDR3 is CASSWDRETYEQYF. CDR3 sequence (DNA): TGTGCCAGCAGTTGGGACAGGGAAACCTACGAGCAGTACTTC.

The chain uses TRBV7-9 and TRBJ1-1; 7 nucleotides line up with TRBD1. This CDR3 comprises 15 residues. J gave up 4 bases and V 5 bases, and 10 bases lay outside the gene matches. Germline CDR1 is SEHNR and CDR2 is FQNEAQ (reference sequence). The CDR3, as DNA: TGTGCCAGCAGCCCTAGCAGGGGGGGCGGCACTGAAGCTTTCTTT. This gives the protein CASSPSRGGGTEAFF.

V is TRBV10-3 and J is TRBJ2-1, with TRBD2 matching over 10 bases. The CDR3 has 18 amino acids. Germline V gene sequence: CDR1 ENHRY, CDR2 SYGVKD. The V gene end was trimmed by 4 bases and the J gene end by 1 base; junction bases not matched to a gene: 10. The DNA for the CDR3 is TGTGCCATCAGTGGGACCTCGGGTAGCGGGAGGTCCTACAATGAGCAGTTCTTC. Translation: CAISGTSGSGRSYNEQFF.

The rearrangement links TRBV6-5 to TRBJ2-1; TRBD2 is a possible D gene (5 bases). The CDR3 is made up of 15 amino acids. Germline assignment: CDR1 MNHEY and CDR2 SVGAGI. V dropped 6 bases and J dropped 5 bases, with 17 bases sitting between them. CDR3 nucleotide sequence: TGTGCCAGCAGGCGAGGAGGATCTACGAACAATGAGCAGTTCTTC. The encoded protein is CASRRGGSTNNEQFF.

The genes are TRBV10-3 and TRBJ2-3; 8 nucleotides agree with TRBD1. The CDR3 totals 13 residues. Per germline, CDR1 ENHRY and CDR2 SYGVKD. The J segment lost 1 base and the V segment lost 9 bases, leaving 3 bases of the junction unmatched. CDR3 DNA: TGTGCCATTACAGGGGGGCGCACAGATACGCAGTATTTT. Translating gives CAITGGRTDTQYF.

This chain links TRBV29-1 with TRBJ1-2; D remains ambiguous. CDR3 length: 14 residues. The ends were cut back, 7 bases at V and 0 bases at J, with 15 bases in the middle. The germline V gene has CDR1 SQVTM and CDR2 ANQGSEA. This CDR3 is CSAQQLSSNYGYTF. As DNA, the CDR3 is TGCAGCGCTCAGCAGCTCTCCTCTAACTATGGCTACACCTTC.

The chain recombines TRBV5-4 with TRBJ1-2, with a possible D match to TRBD1 (6 bases). V gave up 2 bases and J gave up 6 bases, with 11 bases separating them. The CDR3 extends over 13 amino acids. The germline CDR1 and CDR2 sequences are SGHNT and YYREEE (reference sequence). As DNA, the CDR3 is TGTGCCAGCAGCTTTGCGGGGGCCGATGGCTACACCTTC. It translates to CASSFAGADGYTF. The complete variable domain, with remaining parts taken from reference TRBV5-4 and TRBJ1-2, reads ETGVTQSPTHLIKTRGQQVTLRCSSQSGHNTVSWYQQALGQGPQFIFQYYREEENGRGNFPPRFSGLQFPNYSSELNVNALELDDSALYLCASSFAGADGYTFGSGTRLTVV.

V usage is TRBV7-2 and J usage is TRBJ2-2; 11 bases are shared with TRBD2. Trimming removed 5 bases from V and 2 bases from J; junction bases left unmatched: 4. The germline CDR1 and CDR2 sequences are SGHTA and FQGNSA. This CDR3 region has 16 residues. The CDR3 nucleotides read TGTGCCAGCAGCGCCACTAGCGGGAGCAACACCGGGGAGCTGTTTTTT. The encoded protein is CASSATSGSNTGELFF.

V is TRBV6-1 and J is TRBJ1-2; 11 bases align to TRBD1. Germline V gives CDR1 MNHNS, CDR2 SASEGT. The ends lost 4 bases at V and 2 bases at J; junction bases unmatched: 6. The CDR3 has 16 amino acids. In nucleotides, the CDR3 is TGTGCCAGCAGTGCTTGGGGACAGGGGGGGAACTATGGCTACACCTTC. This codes for CASSAWGQGGNYGYTF.

This chain links TRBV6-5 with TRBJ2-5; D not resolved. CDR1 is MNHEY, CDR2 SVGAGI, per germline. Between the trimmed V and J ends, which lost 3 bases and 1 base, there was a span of 9 bases. This CDR3 has 14 amino acids. The CDR3: CASSYNGAQETQYF. CDR3 in DNA: TGTGCCAGCAGTTATAACGGAGCCCAAGAGACCCAGTACTTC.

The genes are TRBV6-1 and TRBJ2-1; 11 nucleotides align to TRBD2. Germline V gene lookup returns CDR1 MNHNS and CDR2 SASEGT. V lost 6 bases, J lost 3 bases, and 4 bases stayed unmatched. The CDR3 sequence is 15 residues long. In DNA, the CDR3 is TGTGCCAGCAGAAGGGGACTAGCGGACTACAATGAGCAGTTCTTC. Its translation: CASRRGLADYNEQFF.

Worth noting for this clone: Within the sample, other DNA sequences also encode this same CDR3. J is TRBJ2-5 and V is TRBV2; 11 nucleotides match TRBD2. The germline gives CDR1 SNHLY, CDR2 FYNNEI. Trimming removed 2 bases from V and 4 bases from J; junction bases left unmatched: 3. The CDR3 sequence is 15 residues long. The CDR3 region is CASSELAGGRETQYF. The CDR3 DNA follows: TGTGCCAGCAGTGAACTAGCGGGGGGTCGAGAGACCCAGTACTTC. Full variable domain (remainder filled in from reference TRBV2 and TRBJ2-5): EPEVTQTPSHQVTQMGQEVILRCVPISNHLYFYWYRQILGQKVEFLVSFYNNEISEKSEIFDDQFSVERPDGSNFTLKIRSTKLEDSAMYFCASSELAGGRETQYFGPGTRLLVL.

The rearrangement joins TRBV9 to TRBJ2-1; TRBD2 matches 11 bases. This CDR3 is built from 14 residues. Looked up from germline, CDR1 is SGDLS and CDR2 is YYNGEE. The trim removed 2 bases at V and 7 bases at J, leaving 2 bases unmatched. For the CDR3, the DNA is TGTGCCAGCAGCGTTAGCGGGGGGGCGAATGAGCAGTTCTTC. It is translated as CASSVSGGANEQFF.